This T cell receptor beta chain was identified in a study of OX40 agonist ivuxolimab in advanced cancers. Assay used: immunoSEQ multiplex PCR; TCRdb lists only in-frame clones, some missing. The profile shows some 140,000 clones, roughly 91% of them singletons. V was clipped by 4 bases and J by 0 bases, with 2 bases between them. The CDR3 spans 11 residues. The germline CDR1 and CDR2 sequences are SGHRS and YFSETQ. The starting material was CD4+ or CD8+ T cells sorted from blood, obtained in a trial of the OX40 agonist ivuxolimab. The genes are TRBV5-1 and TRBJ2-7; the D is unclear. This receptor was identified in an adult with an advanced solid tumor such as melanoma, head and neck, liver or kidney cancer. CDR3 nucleotides: TGCGCCAGCAGCGACTCCTACGAGCAGTACTTC. It translates to CASSDSYEQYF. Supplemented by reference TRBV5-1 and TRBJ2-7, the full variable domain reads KAGVTQTPRYLIKTRGQQVTLSCSPISGHRSVSWYQQTPGQGLQFLFEYFSETQRNKGNFPGRFSGRQFSNSRSEMNVSTLELGDSALYLCASSDSYEQYFGPGTRLTVT.